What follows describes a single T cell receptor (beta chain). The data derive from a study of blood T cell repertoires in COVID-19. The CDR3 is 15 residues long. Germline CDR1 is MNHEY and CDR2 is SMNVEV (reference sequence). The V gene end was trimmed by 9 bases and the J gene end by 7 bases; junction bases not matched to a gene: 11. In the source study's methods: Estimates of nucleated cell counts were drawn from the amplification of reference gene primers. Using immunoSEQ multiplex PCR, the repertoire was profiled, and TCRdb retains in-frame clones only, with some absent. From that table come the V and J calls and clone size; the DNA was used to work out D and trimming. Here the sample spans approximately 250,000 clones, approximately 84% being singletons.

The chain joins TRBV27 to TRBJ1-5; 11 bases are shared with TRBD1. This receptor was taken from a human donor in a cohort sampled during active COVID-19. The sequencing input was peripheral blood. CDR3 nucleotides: TGTGCCAGTAGGGTTGGACAGGGGGCAGGACAGCCCCAGCATTTT. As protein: CASRVGQGAGQPQHF.